Shown below are 22 T cell receptor beta chains from a single sample sequenced in a study of CD4 T cells in relation to SARS-CoV-2 and coronaviruses (dated by TCRdb to about 2021). The antigens these receptors bind are not known. Library creation used the immunoSEQ multiplex PCR assay. The source is immuneACCESS, and TCRdb retained only in-frame sequences with V and J called. Part of the clones is not carried over; for the studies checked, unresolved V genes explain less than half of this, and the remainder is unexplained. This sample gives tens of thousands of clones in total; about four fifths of them show up just once. The ten top clones hold about 14% of the sample. CD4+ T cells from unexposed donors were collected before the COVID-19 pandemic (2011-2018). The EasySep CD4+ T cell isolation kit was used to isolate CD4+ T cells once the cultures had run for nine to eleven days. Source material: CD4+ T cells from PBMCs, cultured in vitro. Receptors originate from a human donor in good health.

This clone was detected once. V is TRBV5-1 and J is TRBJ1-1, with D maybe TRBD1 (5 bases). Trimming left V 2 bases short and J 6 bases short, with 8 bases between. CDR1 SGHRS and CDR2 YFSETQ come from the germline V gene. CDR3 length equals 12 residues. The CDR3 DNA reads TGCGCCAGCAGCTTAGGGGCTTCTGAAGCTTTCTTT. Residues: CASSLGASEAFF.

The rearrangement joins TRBV11-2 to TRBJ1-1; 8 nucleotides align to TRBD1. V gave up 8 bases and J gave up 5 bases; unmatched junction bases: 19. The CDR3 has 17 amino acids. The germline V gene has CDR1 SGHAT and CDR2 FQNNGV. CDR3 DNA: TGTGCCAGCTCCTGGGGCAGGGGGCTGCTAGCCTATACTGAAGCTTTCTTT. This gives the protein CASSWGRGLLAYTEAFF.

V usage is TRBV5-1 and J usage is TRBJ2-2; D is possibly TRBD1 (6 bases). CDR3 length: 15 residues. The germline gives CDR1 SGHRS, CDR2 YFSETQ. Trimming removed 4 bases at V and 1 base at J, with 11 bases between. In nucleotides, the CDR3 is TGCGCCAGCAGCCTAGGGACACAGAACACCGGGGAGCTGTTTTTT. It is translated as CASSLGTQNTGELFF.

The gene calls are TRBV21-1 and TRBJ2-7; TRBD2 reflects the table's D call only, with no check against the DNA. TRBV21-1 is labeled a pseudogene. The CDR3 is 16 amino acids. In DNA, the CDR3 is TGTGCCAGCAGCAAAGGGGTAGCGGGAGCCTCCTACGAGCAGTACTTC. This sequence encodes CASSKGVAGASYEQYF.

This clone was recorded only once. The V gene is TRBV19, the J gene TRBJ1-5, with D possibly TRBD1 on 5 matching bases. Trimming left V 6 bases short and J 7 bases short, with 16 bases between. The CDR3 has 14 residues. Germline V lookup: CDR1 LNHDA, CDR2 SQIVND (reference sequence). The CDR3: CASRRDGPGQPQHF. CDR3 bases: TGTGCCAGTAGGCGGGACGGTCCAGGGCAGCCCCAGCATTTT. The whole variable domain, filled in from reference TRBV19 and TRBJ1-5, reads DGGITQSPKYLFRKEGQNVTLSCEQNLNHDAMYWYRQDPGQGLRLIYYSQIVNDFQKGDIAEGYSVSREKKESFPLTVTSAQKNPTAFYLCASRRDGPGQPQHFGDGTRLSIL.

This rearrangement joins TRBV18 to TRBJ1-2, with D perhaps TRBD1 (5 bases). The CDR3 loop spans 15 amino acids. Trimming pared 4 bases from V and 3 bases from J, leaving 15 bases between. In germline, CDR1 is KGHSH, CDR2 LQKENI. The CDR3 protein is CASSRTRDGDYGYTF. CDR3 bases: TGTGCCAGCTCACGTACCCGGGACGGGGACTATGGCTACACCTTC.

The rearrangement uses TRBV18 and TRBJ2-1; no clear D. V was clipped by 2 bases and J by 7 bases, with 9 bases between them. Germline lookup yields CDR1 KGHSH and CDR2 LQKENI. CDR3 length equals 13 residues. The CDR3 DNA follows: TGTGCCAGCTCACCAGGGTTCAGAAATGAGCAGTTCTTC. Residues: CASSPGFRNEQFF.

The CDR3: CASSNQRQETQYF. The CDR3 region has the DNA TGTGCCAGTAGTAACCAGCGCCAAGAGACCCAGTACTTC. This chain joins TRBV19 and TRBJ2-5; D unresolved. CDR1 LNHDA and CDR2 SQIVND come from the germline V gene (reference sequence). The CDR3 loop spans 13 amino acids. V lost 4 bases and J lost 1, with 7 bases in between. The entire variable domain, with the rest obtained from reference TRBV19 and TRBJ2-5, is as follows: DGGITQSPKYLFRKEGQNVTLSCEQNLNHDAMYWYRQDPGQGLRLIYYSQIVNDFQKGDIAEGYSVSREKKESFPLTVTSAQKNPTAFYLCASSNQRQETQYFGPGTRLLVL.

The chain couples TRBV18 to TRBJ2-7, with TRBD2 matching 12 bases. Per germline, CDR1 KGHSH and CDR2 LQKENI. Trimming took 0 bases from V and 3 from J; bases not matched to a gene: 15. The CDR3 spans 20 residues. CDR3 residues: CASSPPPLAGGLVKYYEQYF. CDR3 coding DNA: TGTGCCAGCTCACCACCGCCACTAGCGGGAGGTCTGGTCAAATACTACGAGCAGTACTTC.

The rearrangement joins TRBV5-1 to TRBJ2-5; a weak D match, TRBD2 (5 bases). V gave up 1 base and J gave up 1 base, with 8 bases separating them. CDR3 length: 14 residues. Germline V gene sequence: CDR1 SGHRS, CDR2 YFSETQ. The CDR3 DNA sequence: TGCGCCAGCAGCTTGAGAGGGTTCCAAGAGACCCAGTACTTC. Translation gives CASSLRGFQETQYF.

V usage is TRBV24-1 and J usage is TRBJ1-4; no clear D. Per germline, CDR1 KGHDR and CDR2 SFDVKD. The CDR3 length is 15 residues. V lost 4 bases, J lost 0 bases, and 8 bases lay in between. CDR3 region: CATSDPTTTNEKLFF. The CDR3 DNA follows: TGTGCCACCAGTGACCCGACAACAACTAATGAAAAACTGTTTTTT.

Comment on this clone: One junction end disagrees with the germline gene, perhaps due to a read error. The chain recombines TRBV13 with TRBJ2-1; 8 positions match TRBD1. The CDR3 is 17 amino acids. Germline V gene lookup returns CDR1 PRHDT and CDR2 FYEKMQ (reference sequence). CDR3 nucleotides: TGTGCCAGCAGCCTAGGTGGTATTCCAGGGGGCTCGGATGAGCAGTTCTTC. The encoded protein is CASSLGGIPGGSDEQFF.

V is TRBV11-2 and J is TRBJ2-3, with TRBD1 as a possible D gene (5 bases). Germline CDR1 and CDR2: SGHAT and FQNNGV. The CDR3 totals 15 residues. Trimming cost V 1 base and J 5 bases, with 13 bases left between them. The CDR3 loop reads CASSLAVQGVDTQYF. The CDR3 coding sequence is TGTGCCAGCAGCTTAGCGGTCCAGGGCGTAGATACGCAGTATTTT.

V gene TRBV9 combines with J gene TRBJ2-2, with a possible D match to TRBD1 (5 bases). Trimming stripped 1 base from V and 2 bases from J, with 9 bases between. Per germline, CDR1 SGDLS and CDR2 YYNGEE. This CDR3 contains 15 residues. The CDR3 nucleotides are TGTGCCAGCAGCGTAAGACAGACTAACACCGGGGAGCTGTTTTTT. Translation: CASSVRQTNTGELFF.

This clone was picked up a small number of times. This chain uses TRBV7-9 with TRBJ2-7; possible D gene TRBD1, 6 bases. This CDR3 is built from 15 residues. CDR1 is SEHNR, CDR2 FQNEAQ, per germline (reference sequence). V lost 1 base and J 6 bases, leaving 16 bases between the germline ends. CDR3 DNA: TGTGCCAGCAGCTTAGTCGGAGGCAGGGGTAGCGAGCAGTACTTC. As protein: CASSLVGGRGSEQYF.

The chain links TRBV6-5 to TRBJ2-1; D is perhaps TRBD1 or TRBD2 (6 bases each). There are 15 residues in the CDR3. The V gene lost 6 bases and the J gene lost 0 bases, with 12 bases spanning the gap. Germline V gene sequence: CDR1 MNHEY, CDR2 SVGAGI. CDR3 region: CASRGGGSSYNEQFF. CDR3 DNA sequence: TGTGCCAGCAGGGGGGGCGGTAGCTCCTACAATGAGCAGTTCTTC.

The rearrangement joins TRBV3-1 (or the pseudogene TRBV3-2) to TRBJ2-7; weak D call: TRBD1 (5 bases). Trimming shortened V by 5 bases and J by 2 bases, and 13 bases separated the two germline ends. Per germline, CDR1 LGHDT and CDR2 YNNKEL (reference sequence). The CDR3 consists of 14 residues. The CDR3 region has the DNA TGTGCCAGCAGCTCAGTGGGGCTAACCTACGAGCAGTACTTC. It codes for CASSSVGLTYEQYF.

This rearrangement joins TRBV27 to TRBJ1-1; D is unresolved. Germline CDR1 MNHEY, CDR2 SMNVEV (reference sequence). There are 11 residues in the CDR3. Trimming removed 6 bases from V and 5 bases from J, with 7 bases in between. In DNA, the CDR3 is TGTGCCAGCAGATTTTTGACTGAAGCTTTCTTT. As protein: CASRFLTEAFF.

This sequence joins TRBV2 and TRBJ2-3; 12 bases are shared with TRBD2. Germline V CDR1 and CDR2: SNHLY, FYNNEI. The V gene end was trimmed by 6 bases and the J gene end by 0 bases; junction bases not matched to a gene: 7. The CDR3 is 17 amino acids. For the CDR3, the DNA is TGTGCCAGCAGAGGACTAGCGGGACTAACTAGCACAGATACGCAGTATTTT. This translates into CASRGLAGLTSTDTQYF.

This rearrangement joins TRBV6-1 to TRBJ1-5; D is uncertain. Germline V lookup: CDR1 MNHNS, CDR2 SASEGT. Trimming stripped 2 bases from V and 15 bases from J, with 11 bases between. The CDR3 contains 11 residues. The CDR3: CASSEFGPRHF. DNA of the CDR3: TGTGCCAGCAGTGAATTTGGCCCTCGGCATTTT.

This chain uses TRBV24-1 with TRBJ2-2; 8 positions agree with TRBD2. The CDR3 length is 15 residues. The junction had 0 bases not matched to a gene; V was cut back by 1 base and J by 3 bases. Per germline, CDR1 KGHDR and CDR2 SFDVKD. This CDR3 reads CATSDLAGDTGELFF. In DNA form, the CDR3 reads TGTGCCACCAGTGATTTAGCGGGAGACACCGGGGAGCTGTTTTTT.

The V gene is TRBV19, the J gene TRBJ1-2; no clear D. The germline V and J ends were trimmed by 9 bases and 2 bases, with 16 bases remaining between them. The CDR3 sequence is 14 residues long. Germline values: CDR1 LNHDA, CDR2 SQIVND (reference sequence). The CDR3 protein is CASSIGSPNYGYTF. CDR3 nucleotide sequence: TGTGCCAGCTCGATCGGGAGTCCGAACTATGGCTACACCTTC.